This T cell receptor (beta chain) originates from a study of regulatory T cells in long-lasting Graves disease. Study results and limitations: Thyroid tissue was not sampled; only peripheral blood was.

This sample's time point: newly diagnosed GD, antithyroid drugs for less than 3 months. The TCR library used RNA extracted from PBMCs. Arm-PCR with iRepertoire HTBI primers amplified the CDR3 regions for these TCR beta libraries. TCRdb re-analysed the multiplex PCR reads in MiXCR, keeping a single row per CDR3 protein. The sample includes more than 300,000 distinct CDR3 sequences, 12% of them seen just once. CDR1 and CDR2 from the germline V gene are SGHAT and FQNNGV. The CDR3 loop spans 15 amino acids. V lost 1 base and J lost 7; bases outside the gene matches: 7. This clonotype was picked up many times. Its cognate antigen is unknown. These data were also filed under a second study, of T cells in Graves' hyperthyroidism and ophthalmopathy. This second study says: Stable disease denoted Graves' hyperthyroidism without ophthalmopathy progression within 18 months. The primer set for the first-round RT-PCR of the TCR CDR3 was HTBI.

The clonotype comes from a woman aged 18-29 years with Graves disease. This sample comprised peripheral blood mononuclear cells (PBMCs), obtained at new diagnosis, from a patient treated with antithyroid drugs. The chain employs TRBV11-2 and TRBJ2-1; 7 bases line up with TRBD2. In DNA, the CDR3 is TGTGCCAGCAGCTTAGTCAGTCCAGCGGGAAATGAGCAGTTCTTC. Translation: CASSLVSPAGNEQFF.